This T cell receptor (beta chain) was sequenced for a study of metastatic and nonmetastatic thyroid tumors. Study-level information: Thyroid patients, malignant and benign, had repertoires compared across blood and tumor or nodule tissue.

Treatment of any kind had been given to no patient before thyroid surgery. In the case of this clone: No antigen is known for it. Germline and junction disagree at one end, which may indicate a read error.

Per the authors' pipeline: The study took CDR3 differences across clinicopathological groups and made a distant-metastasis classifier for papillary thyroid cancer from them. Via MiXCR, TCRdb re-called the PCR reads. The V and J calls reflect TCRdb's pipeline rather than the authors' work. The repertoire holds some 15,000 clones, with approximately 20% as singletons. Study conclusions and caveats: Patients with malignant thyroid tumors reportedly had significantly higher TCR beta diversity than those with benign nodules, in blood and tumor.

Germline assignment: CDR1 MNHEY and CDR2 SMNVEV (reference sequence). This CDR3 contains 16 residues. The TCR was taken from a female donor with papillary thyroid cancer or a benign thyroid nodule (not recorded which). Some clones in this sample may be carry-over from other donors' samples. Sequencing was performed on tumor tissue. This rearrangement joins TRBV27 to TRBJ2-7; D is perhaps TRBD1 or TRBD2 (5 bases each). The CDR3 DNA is TGTGCCAGCAGTTATCGCGGCACAGGTTCGGAGGACGAGCATTACTTC. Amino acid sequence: CASSYRGTGSEDEHYF.